The rows below give T cell receptor beta chains drawn from one sample of a study of shared clonotypes between healthy human individuals. Method: immunoSEQ multiplex PCR; TCRdb's copy keeps in-frame clones and lacks some. The table lists 2 million to 2.5 million clones, around 92% of them singletons, with about 0.36% in the top ten. Sequenced input: naive CD4+ T cells from PBMCs. Source of these receptors: a young man in good health. Some clones in this sample may be carry-over from other donors' samples. The CDR3 runs from the conserved cysteine through the conserved F or W. The D gene is left open where the match is weak. Where a row states a size, it is once, few, many or the class of an expanded clone; other rows omit it.

>NA|TRBJ2-7|NA|TRBV18
TGTGCCAGCTCACCAAGGGCCGGTTGGGGCTACGAGCAGTACTTC
CASSPRAGWGYEQYF
>NA|TRBJ1-1|NA|TRBV29-1
TGCAGCGTTGGGCCAGGGATTAGGGGCATGAACACTGAAGCTTTCTTT
CSVGPGIRGMNTEAFF
>NA|TRBJ2-1|NA|TRBV7-9
TGTGCCAGCAGCTTAGTGCTAGGTCTCTACAATGAGCAGTTCTTC
CASSLVLGLYNEQFF
>NA|TRBJ1-2|TRBD1|TRBV19
TGTGCCAGTAGTCGAGGGACAGGGGCTACCCGATTTGTTGGCTACACCTTC
CASSRGTGATRFVGYTF
>NA|TRBJ1-2|TRBD1|TRBV10-3
TGTGCCATCAGATCGGACAGGGGGATCTATGGCTACACCTTC
CAIRSDRGIYGYTF
>NA|TRBJ2-2|NA|TRBV29-1
TGCAGCGTTTGGGCTAGCGTCACCGGGGAGCTGTTTTTT
CSVWASVTGELFF
>few|TRBJ2-3|NA|TRBV20-1
TGCAGTGCTAGACCGGCAGATACGCAGTATTTT
CSARPADTQYF
>NA|TRBJ2-3|NA|TRBV4-3
TGCGCCAGCAGCCAAGATCTAGGGCGGGTTGGCGGCACAGATACGCAGTATTTT
CASSQDLGRVGGTDTQYF
>once|TRBJ2-2|NA|TRBV7-9
TGTGCCAGCAGCCCTACAGGGACCTGGGGGTACACCGGGGAGCTGTTTTTT
CASSPTGTWGYTGELFF
>NA|TRBJ2-6|NA|TRBV19
TGTGCCAGTAGCATAACAGTGTCTGGGGCCAACGTCCTGACTTTC
CASSITVSGANVLTF
>once|TRBJ2-3|TRBD2|TRBV27
TGTGCCAGCAGTTTTAGCGGGAGACGAAGCACAGATACGCAGTATTTT
CASSFSGRRSTDTQYF
>NA|TRBJ2-7|TRBD2|TRBV6-1
TGTGCCAGCATTCGGGGGGACGAGCAGTACTTC
CASIRGDEQYF
>NA|TRBJ1-1|NA|TRBV28
TGTGCCAGCATCATAATGGGAAAGAACACTGAAGCTTTCTTT
CASIIMGKNTEAFF
>NA|TRBJ1-1|TRBD1|TRBV5-4
TGTGCCAGCACCGGGGACAGACTGAACACTGAAGCTTTCTTT
CASTGDRLNTEAFF
>NA|TRBJ2-7|NA|TRBV28
TGTGCCAGCAGCCCCACAGACCGATACGAGCAGTACTTC
CASSPTDRYEQYF